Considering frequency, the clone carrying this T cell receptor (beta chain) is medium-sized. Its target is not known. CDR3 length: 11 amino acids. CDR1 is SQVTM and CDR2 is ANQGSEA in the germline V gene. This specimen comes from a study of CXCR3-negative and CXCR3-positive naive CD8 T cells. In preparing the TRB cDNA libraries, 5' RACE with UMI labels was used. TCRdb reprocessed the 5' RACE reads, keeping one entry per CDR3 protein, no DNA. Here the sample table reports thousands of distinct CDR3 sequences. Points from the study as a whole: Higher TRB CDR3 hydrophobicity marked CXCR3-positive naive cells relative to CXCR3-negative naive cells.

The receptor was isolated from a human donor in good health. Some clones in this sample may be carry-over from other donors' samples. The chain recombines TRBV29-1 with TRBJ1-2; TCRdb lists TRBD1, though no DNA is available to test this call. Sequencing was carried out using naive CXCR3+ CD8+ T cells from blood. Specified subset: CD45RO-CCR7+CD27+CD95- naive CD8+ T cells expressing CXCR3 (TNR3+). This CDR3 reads CSVPQGSGYTF. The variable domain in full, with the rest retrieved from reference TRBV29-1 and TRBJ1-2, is SAVISQKPSRDICQRGTSLTIQCQVDSQVTMMFWYRQQPGQSLTLIATANQGSEATYESGFVIDKFPISRPNLTFSTLTVSNMSPEDSSIYLCSVPQGSGYTFGSGTRLTVV.